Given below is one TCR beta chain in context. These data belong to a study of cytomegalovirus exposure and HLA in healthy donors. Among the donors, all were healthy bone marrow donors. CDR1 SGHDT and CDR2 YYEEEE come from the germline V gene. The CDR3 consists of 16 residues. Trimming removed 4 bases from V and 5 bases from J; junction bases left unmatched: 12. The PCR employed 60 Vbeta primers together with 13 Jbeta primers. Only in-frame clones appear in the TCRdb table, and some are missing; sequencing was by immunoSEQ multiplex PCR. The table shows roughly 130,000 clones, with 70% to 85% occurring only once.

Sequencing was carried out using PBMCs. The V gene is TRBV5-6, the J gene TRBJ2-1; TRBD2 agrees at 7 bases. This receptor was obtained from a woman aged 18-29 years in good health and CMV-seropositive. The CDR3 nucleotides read TGTGCCAGCAGCAAGCCGTCCCTAGCGGCACACAATGAGCAGTTCTTC. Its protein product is CASSKPSLAAHNEQFF.